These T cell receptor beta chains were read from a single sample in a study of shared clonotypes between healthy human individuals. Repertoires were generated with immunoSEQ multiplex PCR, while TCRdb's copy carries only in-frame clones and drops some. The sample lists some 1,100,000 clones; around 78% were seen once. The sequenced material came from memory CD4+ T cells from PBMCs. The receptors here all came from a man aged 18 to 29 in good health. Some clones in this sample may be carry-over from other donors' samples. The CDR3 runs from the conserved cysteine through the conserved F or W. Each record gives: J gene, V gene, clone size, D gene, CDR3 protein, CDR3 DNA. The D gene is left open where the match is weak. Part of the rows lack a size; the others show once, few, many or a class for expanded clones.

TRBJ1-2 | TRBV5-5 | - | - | CASSLGAGDGYTF | TGTGCCAGCAGCTTGGGGGCAGGGGACGGCTACACCTTC
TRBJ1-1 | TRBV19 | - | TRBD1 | CASSSRQGAGGTEAFF | TGTGCCAGTAGTTCTCGACAGGGGGCTGGGGGAACTGAAGCTTTCTTT
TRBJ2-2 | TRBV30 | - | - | CAWSRRTVTTNTGELFF | TGTGCCTGGAGTCGTCGGACGGTTACTACTAACACCGGGGAGCTGTTTTTT
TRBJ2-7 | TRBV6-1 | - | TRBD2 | CASSGGLAGNYEQYF | TGTGCCAGCAGTGGGGGACTAGCGGGGAACTACGAGCAGTACTTC
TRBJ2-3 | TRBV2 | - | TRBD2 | CASKVAGGPADTQYF | TGTGCCAGCAAGGTAGCGGGAGGGCCAGCAGATACGCAGTATTTT
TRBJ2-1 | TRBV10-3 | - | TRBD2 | CAISENPSGIGNEQFF | TGTGCCATCAGTGAGAACCCTAGCGGGATTGGCAATGAGCAGTTCTTC
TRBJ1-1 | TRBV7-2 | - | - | CASSPTPGNTEAFF | TGTGCCAGCAGCCCGACGCCGGGGAACACTGAAGCTTTCTTT
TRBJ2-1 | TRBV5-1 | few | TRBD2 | CASSLNGLAIF | TGCGCCAGCAGCTTGAATGGACTAGCAATCTTC
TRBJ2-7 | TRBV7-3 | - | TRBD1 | CASSVGTGHYEQYF | TGTGCCAGCAGCGTCGGGACAGGACATTACGAGCAGTACTTC
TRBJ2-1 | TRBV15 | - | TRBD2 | CATSRGGAGGVWFF | TGTGCCACCAGCAGAGGTGGGGCGGGGGGTGTTTGGTTCTTC
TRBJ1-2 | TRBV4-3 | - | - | CASSQATGGGYGYTF | TGCGCCAGCAGCCAAGCCACGGGTGGAGGGTATGGCTACACCTTC
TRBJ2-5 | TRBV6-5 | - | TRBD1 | CASSLDRVRETQYF | TGTGCCAGCAGTCTTGACAGGGTGAGAGAGACCCAGTACTTC
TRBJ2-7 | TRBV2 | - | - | CASSEGTGTSEQYF | TGTGCCAGCAGTGAAGGTACAGGAACTTCCGAGCAGTACTTC
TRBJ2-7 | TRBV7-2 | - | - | CASSPQGSSYEQYF | TGTGCCAGCAGCCCCCAGGGGAGCTCCTACGAGCAGTACTTC
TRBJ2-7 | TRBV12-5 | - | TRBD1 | CASGLATGTGNYEQYF | TGTGCTAGTGGTTTGGCGACCGGGACAGGAAACTACGAGCAGTACTTC
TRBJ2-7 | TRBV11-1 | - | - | CASSLARGRQYF | TGTGCCAGCAGCTTAGCGCGGGGCAGGCAGTACTTC
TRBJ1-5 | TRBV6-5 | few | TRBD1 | CASSYSGQGNQPQHF | TGTGCCAGCAGTTACTCTGGACAGGGCAATCAGCCCCAGCATTTT
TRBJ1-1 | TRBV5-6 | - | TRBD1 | CASSFVDRGRNTEAFF | TGTGCCAGCAGCTTTGTGGACAGGGGTAGGAACACTGAAGCTTTCTTT
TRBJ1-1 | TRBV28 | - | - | CASSPAGILNTEAFF | TGTGCCAGCAGTCCCGCCGGAATCCTGAACACTGAAGCTTTCTTT
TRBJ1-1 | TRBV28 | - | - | CASSFTDRVYTEAFF | TGTGCCAGCAGTTTTACAGACAGAGTGTACACTGAAGCTTTCTTT
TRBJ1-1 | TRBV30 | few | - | CAWSLQTRTEAFF | TGTGCCTGGAGTTTACAAACAAGGACTGAAGCTTTCTTT
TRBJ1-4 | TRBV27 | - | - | CASSLRANEKLFF | TGTGCCAGCAGTTTAAGGGCTAATGAAAAACTGTTTTTT
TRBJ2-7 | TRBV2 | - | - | CASTREIGDEQYF | TGTGCCAGCACGAGGGAAATTGGGGACGAGCAGTACTTC
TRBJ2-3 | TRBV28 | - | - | CASQIENTQYF | TGTGCCAGCCAAATAGAAAATACGCAGTATTTT
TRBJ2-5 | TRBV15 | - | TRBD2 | CATSRAPTSGSETQYF | TGTGCCACCAGCAGAGCCCCGACTAGCGGGAGTGAGACCCAGTACTTC
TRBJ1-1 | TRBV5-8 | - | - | CASSLRGQVTEAFF | TGTGCCAGCAGCTTGCGGGGCCAGGTCACTGAAGCTTTCTTT
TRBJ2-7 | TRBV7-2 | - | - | CASSLETGWVREQYF | TGTGCCAGCAGCTTAGAAACAGGGTGGGTACGCGAGCAGTACTTC
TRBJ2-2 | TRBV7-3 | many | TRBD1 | CASSRTGAGGELFF | TGTGCCAGCAGCCGGACAGGGGCGGGCGGGGAGCTGTTTTTT
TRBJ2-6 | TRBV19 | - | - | CASLDRFDRAGANVLTF | TGTGCCAGTTTAGACAGGTTCGATAGAGCTGGGGCCAACGTCCTGACTTTC
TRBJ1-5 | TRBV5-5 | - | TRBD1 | CASSARTGAGNQPQHF | TGTGCCAGCAGCGCCCGAACAGGGGCTGGAAATCAGCCCCAGCATTTT
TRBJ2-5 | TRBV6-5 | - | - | CASSRPSADQETQYF | TGTGCCAGCAGTCGTCCCTCCGCGGACCAAGAGACCCAGTACTTC
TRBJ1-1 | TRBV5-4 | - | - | CASSLTQTNTEAFF | TGTGCCAGCAGCTTGACACAAACGAACACTGAAGCTTTCTTT
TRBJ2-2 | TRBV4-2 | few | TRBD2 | CASGLLTSGRAVGELFF | TGTGCCAGCGGCCTACTGACTAGCGGGAGGGCCGTCGGGGAGCTGTTTTTT
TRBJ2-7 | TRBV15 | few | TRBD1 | CATSRGDRVSYEQYF | TGTGCCACCAGCAGAGGAGACAGGGTCTCCTACGAGCAGTACTTC
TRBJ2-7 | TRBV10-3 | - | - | CAISTTGSTYEQYF | TGTGCCATCAGCACGACCGGTTCGACCTACGAGCAGTACTTC
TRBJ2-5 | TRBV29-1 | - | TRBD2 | CSGQTAGDQETQYF | TGCAGCGGTCAGACAGCGGGAGATCAAGAGACCCAGTACTTC
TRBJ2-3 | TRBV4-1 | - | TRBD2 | CASSHGLAGGQYF | TGCGCCAGCAGCCACGGACTTGCGGGGGGGCAGTATTTT
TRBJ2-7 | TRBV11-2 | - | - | CASSLGVSSYEQYF | TGTGCCAGCAGCTTAGGGGTTAGCTCCTACGAGCAGTACTTC
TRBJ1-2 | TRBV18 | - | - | CASSPGSRATF | TGTGCCAGCTCACCTGGCAGCAGGGCCACCTTC
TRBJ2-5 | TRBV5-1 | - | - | CASSLAGGPQETQYF | TGCGCCAGCAGCTTGGCCGGGGGACCTCAAGAGACCCAGTACTTC
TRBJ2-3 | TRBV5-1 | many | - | CASSLGQDTQYF | TGCGCCAGCAGCTTGGGTCAGGATACGCAGTATTTT
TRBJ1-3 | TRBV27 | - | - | CASSKRPPRGADLSGNTIYF | TGTGCCAGCAGTAAAAGACCACCGAGGGGAGCGGACCTCTCTGGAAACACCATATATTTT
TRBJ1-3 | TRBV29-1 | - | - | CSVEDRAASGNTIYF | TGCAGCGTTGAAGATCGGGCAGCCTCTGGAAACACCATATATTTT
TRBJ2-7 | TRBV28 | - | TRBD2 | CASSPTSRYEQYF | TGTGCCAGCAGTCCGACTAGCCGTTACGAGCAGTACTTC
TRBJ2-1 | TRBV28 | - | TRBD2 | CASSSGLADYNEQFF | TGTGCCAGCAGTTCGGGACTAGCGGACTACAATGAGCAGTTCTTC
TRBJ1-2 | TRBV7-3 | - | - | CASSLNPHGGMVGYTF | TGTGCCAGCAGCTTAAACCCTCATGGAGGGATGGTTGGCTACACCTTC
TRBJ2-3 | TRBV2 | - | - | CASSPDWADTQYF | TGTGCCAGCAGTCCAGACTGGGCGGATACGCAGTATTTT
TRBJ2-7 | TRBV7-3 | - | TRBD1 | CASSLLGQGSYEQYF | TGTGCCAGCAGCCTTCTGGGACAGGGATCTTACGAGCAGTACTTC
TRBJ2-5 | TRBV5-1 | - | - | CASSLGQFQETQYF | TGCGCCAGCAGCTTGGGACAGTTCCAAGAGACCCAGTACTTC
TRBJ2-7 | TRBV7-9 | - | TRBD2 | CASSPSGRPYEQYF | TGTGCCAGCAGCCCTAGCGGGAGACCCTACGAGCAGTACTTC
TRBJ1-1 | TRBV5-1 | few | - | CASGLRGADTEAFF | TGCGCCAGCGGCTTACGGGGCGCGGACACTGAAGCTTTCTTT
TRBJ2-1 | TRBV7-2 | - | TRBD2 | CASSLGTSGRLIIHNEQFF | TGTGCCAGCAGCTTAGGCACTAGCGGGAGGCTTATCATTCACAATGAGCAGTTCTTC
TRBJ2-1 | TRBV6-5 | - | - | CASSYSVQYNEQFF | TGTGCCAGCAGTTACTCGGTACAGTACAATGAGCAGTTCTTC
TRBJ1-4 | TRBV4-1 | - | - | CASSQTQGISTNEKLFF | TGCGCCAGCAGCCAGACACAGGGCATTTCGACTAATGAAAAACTGTTTTTT
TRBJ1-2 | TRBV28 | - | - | CASSLSSSGGRNGYTF | TGTGCCAGCAGTTTATCCTCAAGCGGCGGGAGGAATGGCTACACCTTC
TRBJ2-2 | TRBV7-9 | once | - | CASSPVTGMKDTGELFF | TGTGCCAGCAGCCCCGTTACAGGGATGAAGGACACCGGGGAGCTGTTTTTT
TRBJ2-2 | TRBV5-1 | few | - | CASSAYKAGELFF | TGCGCCAGCAGCGCCTACAAGGCCGGGGAGCTGTTTTTT